The present T cell receptor beta chain was sequenced within a study of blood T cells in healthy people across ages. This clonotype was observed a handful of times. Its cognate antigen is unknown. Donors were systemically healthy Caucasian individuals from Russia aged about 6 to 95 years. Sample-barcoded 5' priming and a J-beta primer mix drove a second PCR of about 7 to 11 cycles. TCRdb redid the calling of the 5' RACE reads with MiXCR, one entry per CDR3 protein. The table has around 780,000 distinct CDR3 sequences, roughly 25% seen once. CDR1 and CDR2 (germline): SGHVS, FNYEAQ. This CDR3 is 15 amino acids long. V was clipped by 2 bases and J by 7 bases; unmatched bases: 3. Study-level findings and limits: Long-lived donors had more naive CD4+ cells and higher diversity than aged donors. Older age went with lower TCR beta diversity per million T cells, in a roughly linear way. Total diversity from one million sequenced T cells was likely underestimated.

The same data also went into a second study, on T cells of mothers and their children.

The chain has TRBV7-6 and TRBJ1-4; 11 positions agree with TRBD1. The TCR sequence derives from a boy between 10 and 17 years old in good health. The sequenced sample was blood. The CDR3 DNA reads as TGTGCCAGCAGCTTAACCGGGACAGGGGGTGAAAAACTGTTTTTT. It is translated as CASSLTGTGGEKLFF.